This T cell receptor beta chain was profiled in a study of T-cell memory formation after mild COVID-19. Regarding this clonotype: The target antigen is unknown.

MiXCR, run by TCRdb on the 5' RACE reads, gives a single entry per CDR3 protein. The repertoire holds just under 150,000 distinct CDR3 sequences, with about 6.1% as singletons. Findings and caveats of the study: Day 15 to 85 contracting clones showed balanced CD4/CD8; later expanders leaned CD4+. Unconfirmed was the SARS-CoV-2 specificity of second-wave clones that peaked on day 37. Most CD4+ clones that shrank were in CM and EM, while CD8+ ones turned up in EMRA.

The CDR3 runs 12 residues. Per the germline V gene, CDR1 is SGHDN and CDR2 is FVKESK. V shed 7 bases and J shed 9 bases, with 14 bases lying between them. This clonotype was sampled from an adult woman who had mild COVID-19 (a few samples of this study predate the infection). Cell type and time point are not known. V is TRBV14 and J is TRBJ2-3; weak D call: TRBD1 (6 bases). The specimen sequenced was PBMCs or a T cell subset sorted from them (not recorded which). The CDR3 sequence is CASIAQGLTQYF. CDR3 DNA: TGTGCCAGCATCGCTCAGGGGCTAACGCAGTATTTT.